One T cell receptor beta chain is described in this entry. No antigen is known for it. The data were obtained in a study of cytomegalovirus exposure and HLA in healthy donors. CDR3 length: 17 amino acids. The germline gives CDR1 MDHEN, CDR2 SYDVKM. Trimming at V came to 6 bases and at J to 4 bases, leaving 15 bases not matched to a gene. Findings and limits, study-wide: Most TCRs appeared rarely, but some public TCRs recurred in many donors. Cytomegalovirus association was listed for around 170 TCR beta chains.

Clones were sequenced by immunoSEQ multiplex PCR, and TCRdb holds only the in-frame ones, with some missing. This table has around 54,000 clones, roughly 90% appearing once. The chain uses TRBV28 and TRBJ1-1, with 9 positions matching TRBD1. The receptor's source is a woman aged 18 to 35 in good health and CMV-seropositive. The sample taken for sequencing was PBMCs. The DNA for the CDR3 is TGTGCCAGCAGCAATGTAGACTCCACGACAGGGGGCACTGAAGCTTTCTTT. Translation gives CASSNVDSTTGGTEAFF.